Below are 27 T cell receptor beta chains sequenced from a single sample in a study of fetal regulatory T cell absence and autoimmunity (dated by TCRdb to the late 2010s). Libraries were built with the immunoSEQ multiplex PCR assay. TCRdb obtained this table from immuneACCESS and retained in-frame rearrangements with V and J assigned. These tables miss some clones; where compared with another copy, unresolved V genes account for less than half of the shortfall, and the remainder is unexplained. The sample table holds about 43,000 clones, of which roughly four fifths were seen once. The ten largest clonotypes hold less than 0.5% of the sample. Sequencing was done on a sample of cord blood. The receptors here all came from a newborn boy with IPEX syndrome.

This CDR3 is CASSYSSGDESDTQYF. CDR3 nucleotides: TGTGCCAGCAGTTATTCTAGCGGGGATGAGTCAGATACGCAGTATTTT. The chain joins TRBV6-6 to TRBJ2-3; 9 bases are shared with TRBD2. Germline CDR1 MNHNY, CDR2 SVGAGI (reference sequence). This CDR3 is 16 amino acids long. J gave up 4 bases and V 3 bases, and 8 bases lay outside the gene matches.

The chain is built from TRBV7-2 and TRBJ1-4, with 12 bases lining up with TRBD1. The V segment lost 5 bases and the J segment 2 bases; nucleotides outside the gene matches: 6. Germline assignment: CDR1 SGHTA and CDR2 FQGNSA. The CDR3 spans 17 residues. The CDR3 spells CASSDGTGGWTNEKLFF. The CDR3 DNA sequence: TGTGCCAGCAGCGACGGGACAGGGGGCTGGACTAATGAAAAACTGTTTTTT.

The chain has TRBV20-1 and TRBJ1-2; D is uncertain. Germline assignment: CDR1 DFQATT and CDR2 SNEGSKA (reference sequence). The V and J ends lost 3 bases and 3 bases respectively, with 5 bases between them. The CDR3 spans 11 residues. The CDR3 loop reads CSASDHYGYTF. As DNA, the CDR3 is TGCAGTGCTAGCGACCACTATGGCTACACCTTC.

As for this clone: Other DNA sequences of this sample code for an identical CDR3. The rearrangement uses TRBV6-5 and TRBJ1-2, with D tentatively TRBD1 (6 bases). Trimming took off 3 bases at V and 8 bases at J, with 7 bases between the two ends. Germline CDR1 reads MNHEY; CDR2 reads SVGAGI. The CDR3 length is 11 residues. CDR3 amino acids: CASSYGGGYTF. The CDR3 DNA sequence: TGTGCCAGCAGTTATGGGGGCGGCTACACCTTC.

The chain joins TRBV30 to TRBJ1-5; 11 bases agree with TRBD1. The CDR3 spans 13 residues. The V and J ends lost 3 bases and 5 bases, in that order; junction bases with no gene match: 0. CDR1 is GTSNPN, CDR2 SVGIG, per germline (reference sequence). The CDR3 is CAWRDRGHQPQHF. CDR3 DNA: TGTGCCTGGAGGGACAGGGGGCATCAGCCCCAGCATTTT.

The chain couples TRBV10-1 to TRBJ2-3; 11 nucleotides line up with TRBD2. V lost 7 bases and J lost 6; bases outside the gene matches: 6. Germline V gene sequence: CDR1 WNHNN, CDR2 SYGVQD (reference sequence). The CDR3 sequence is 14 residues long. The chain's CDR3 is CASTTSGGTDTQYF. CDR3 DNA sequence: TGCGCCAGCACAACTAGCGGGGGAACGGATACGCAGTATTTT.

The chain employs TRBV9 and TRBJ1-2, with a possible D match to TRBD1 (5 bases). Germline lookup yields CDR1 SGDLS and CDR2 YYNGEE. V gave up 0 bases and J gave up 2 bases, with 5 bases separating them. This CDR3 spans 13 amino acids. In DNA form, the CDR3 reads TGTGCCAGCAGCGTAGCAGGGAACTATGGCTACACCTTC. Protein product: CASSVAGNYGYTF.

The V and J genes are TRBV6-6 and TRBJ2-7, with unresolved D. Germline V gives CDR1 MNHNY, CDR2 SVGAGI (reference sequence). The CDR3 has 14 amino acids. The V end lost 6 bases, the J end lost 5 bases, and 17 bases lay between the germline ends. Written as DNA, the CDR3 is TGTGCCAGCAGCTACAGATCGGGCTTCAACGAGCAGTACTTC. As protein: CASSYRSGFNEQYF.

The chain recombines TRBV6-5 with TRBJ1-2; D gene ambiguous. Germline lookup yields CDR1 MNHEY and CDR2 SVGAGI. The CDR3 is made up of 13 amino acids. Trimming removed 0 bases at V and 4 bases at J, with 6 bases between. The CDR3 DNA is TGTGCCAGCAGTTACTCGACCACCTATGGCTACACCTTC. Its translation is CASSYSTTYGYTF.

V usage is TRBV27 and J usage is TRBJ1-2; D not resolved. The CDR3 totals 15 residues. V was cut by 6 bases and J by 0 bases, with 14 bases left in between. CDR1 is MNHEY and CDR2 is SMNVEV in the germline V gene (reference sequence). For the CDR3, the DNA is TGTGCCAGCAGACTCGTAGGAGACTCTAACTATGGCTACACCTTC. This codes for CASRLVGDSNYGYTF.

The chain employs TRBV23-1 and TRBJ2-5; D unresolved. TRBV23-1 is flagged as an ORF with uncertain function. Trimming left V 4 bases short and J 3 bases short, with 9 bases between. This CDR3 is 13 amino acids long. Written as DNA, the CDR3 is TGCGCCAGCAGTCCCTTGGCAAAAGAGACCCAGTACTTC. Protein product: CASSPLAKETQYF.

The chain combines TRBV7-9 with TRBJ2-1; 7 bases align to TRBD1. The germline V gene encodes CDR1 SEHNR and CDR2 FQNEAQ (reference sequence). CDR3 size: 14 residues. J gave up 6 bases and V 5 bases, and 7 bases lay outside the gene matches. CDR3 in amino acids: CASSPWTGANEQFF. CDR3 bases: TGTGCCAGCAGCCCGTGGACAGGAGCCAATGAGCAGTTCTTC.

The chain has TRBV6-5 and TRBJ2-3, with a tentative D call TRBD1 (5 bases). The ends were cut back, 4 bases at V and 1 base at J, with 6 bases in the middle. CDR3 length: 13 amino acids. CDR1 and CDR2 from the germline V gene are MNHEY and SVGAGI. The CDR3 protein is CASSFRGTDTQYF. The CDR3 bases are TGTGCCAGCAGTTTCAGGGGCACAGATACGCAGTATTTT.

The chain is built from TRBV7-9 and TRBJ2-6; 11 bases match TRBD1. Unmatched junction bases numbered 8, after V lost 5 bases and J lost 2 bases. The germline gives CDR1 SEHNR, CDR2 FQNEAQ (reference sequence). The CDR3 length is 18 residues. The chain's CDR3 is CASSPRGDRGAGANVLTF. CDR3 in DNA: TGTGCCAGCAGCCCCCGCGGGGACAGGGGGGCTGGGGCCAACGTCCTGACTTTC. The full variable domain, with the rest looked up from reference TRBV7-9 and TRBJ2-6, is DTGVSQNPRHKITKRGQNVTFRCDPISEHNRLYWYRQTLGQGPEFLTYFQNEAQLEKSRLLSDRFSAERPKGSFSTLEIQRTEQGDSAMYLCASSPRGDRGAGANVLTFGAGSRLTVL.

The rearrangement joins TRBV6-6 to TRBJ1-6, with D possibly TRBD1 on 5 matching bases. The CDR3 is 14 amino acids. The germline CDR1 and CDR2 sequences are MNHNY and SVGAGI (reference sequence). V was clipped by 4 bases and J by 2 bases, with 6 bases between them. For the CDR3, the DNA is TGTGCCAGCAGTTCAGGGCCCTATAATTCACCCCTCCACTTT. Translation: CASSSGPYNSPLHF.

The chain links TRBV5-1 to TRBJ2-3, with 13 bases matching TRBD2. After removal of 0 bases from V and 2 bases from J, the junction contained 3 bases not matched to a gene. Germline loops: CDR1 SGHRS, CDR2 YFSETQ. This CDR3 comprises 17 residues. The CDR3 DNA reads TGCGCCAGCAGCTTGGAACTAGCGGGAGGGCCCACAGATACGCAGTATTTT. Its protein product is CASSLELAGGPTDTQYF.

The chain recombines TRBV4-2 with TRBJ2-7; D possibly corresponds to TRBD2 (5 bases). CDR3 length: 14 amino acids. V was pared by 7 bases and J by 1 base, with 14 bases between. CDR1 and CDR2 from the germline V gene are LGHNA and YNFKEQ. CDR3 in DNA: TGTGCCAGCAAGACCGGGGTGGATTCCTACGAGCAGTACTTC. The encoded protein is CASKTGVDSYEQYF.

This chain uses TRBV11-2 with TRBJ2-7; D remains ambiguous. Trimming removed 5 bases from V and 5 bases from J, with 13 bases in between. The CDR3 has 13 amino acids. Germline values: CDR1 SGHAT, CDR2 FQNNGV. Here the CDR3 DNA reads TGTGCCAGCAGCCCCGGTTACCCCCACGAGCAGTACTTC. Translating it yields CASSPGYPHEQYF. The whole variable domain, filled in from reference TRBV11-2 and TRBJ2-7, reads EAGVAQSPRYKIIEKRQSVAFWCNPISGHATLYWYQQILGQGPKLLIQFQNNGVVDDSQLPKDRFSAERLKGVDSTLKIQPAKLEDSAVYLCASSPGYPHEQYFGPGTRLTVT.

The chain combines TRBV7-9 with TRBJ1-3; D gene unclear. The germline gives CDR1 SEHNR, CDR2 FQNEAQ (reference sequence). V lost 5 bases, J lost 4 bases, and 6 bases lay in between. The CDR3 is 12 amino acids. This CDR3 is CASSAQGNTIYF. CDR3 bases: TGTGCCAGCAGCGCCCAGGGAAACACCATATATTTT.

This clone came up a few times. CDR3 DNA: TGTGCCAGCAGCCCCCGCGAACGAGGGGCCGGAAACACCATATATTTT. Amino acids: CASSPRERGAGNTIYF. The genes are TRBV14 and TRBJ1-3, with D maybe TRBD1 (5 bases). V lost 4 bases to trimming and J lost 4 bases, with 17 bases between them. Germline assignment: CDR1 SGHDN and CDR2 FVKESK. CDR3 length: 16 amino acids.

The chain employs TRBV30 and TRBJ2-3; 9 nucleotides agree with TRBD2. The ends lost 5 bases at V and 2 bases at J; junction bases unmatched: 17. CDR3 size: 18 residues. Germline V gene data show CDR1 as GTSNPN and CDR2 as SVGIG (reference sequence). In DNA, the CDR3 is TGTGCCTGGGGGTCAAAGCGAGGGCTAGCGGGGTACACAGATACGCAGTATTTT. Protein product: CAWGSKRGLAGYTDTQYF.

The gene calls are TRBV27 and TRBJ2-5, with D tentatively TRBD1 (5 bases). V lost 6 bases and J 1 base, leaving 12 bases between the germline ends. The V gene's germline CDR1 is MNHEY and CDR2 SMNVEV (reference sequence). This CDR3 region has 14 residues. The CDR3 nucleotides read TGTGCCAGCAGAAAATCAGGGTCCCAAGAGACCCAGTACTTC. Translated, it gives CASRKSGSQETQYF.

The rearrangement uses TRBV19 and TRBJ1-2; 9 nucleotides align to TRBD1. The V gene's germline CDR1 is LNHDA and CDR2 SQIVND (reference sequence). The CDR3 length is 15 residues. The V and J ends lost 5 bases and 4 bases, in that order; junction bases with no gene match: 8. The CDR3 region is CASSPTGQGVYGYTF. DNA of the CDR3: TGTGCCAGTAGTCCTACGGGACAGGGAGTCTATGGCTACACCTTC.

This sequence joins TRBV5-8 and TRBJ2-5; tentatively, D is TRBD2 (6 bases). Trimming stripped 5 bases from V and 0 bases from J, with 11 bases between. This CDR3 has 14 amino acids. The germline CDR1 and CDR2 sequences are SGHTS and YDEGEE. DNA of the CDR3: TGTGCCAGCAGGGGAGGAGGTTACCAAGAGACCCAGTACTTC. This codes for CASRGGGYQETQYF.

The rearrangement uses TRBV6-4 and TRBJ2-1; 12 positions agree with TRBD2. The CDR3 runs to 18 residues. The V gene end was trimmed by 10 bases and the J gene end by 0 bases; junction bases not matched to a gene: 13. CDR1 and CDR2 (germline): MRHNA, SNTAGT. The CDR3 spells CAINRTSGVPGSYNEQFF. The CDR3 DNA reads TGTGCCATAAATCGGACTAGCGGGGTCCCCGGCTCCTACAATGAGCAGTTCTTC.

The V call is TRBV7-2, the J call TRBJ1-1, with D maybe TRBD1 (6 bases). The germline V gene has CDR1 SGHTA and CDR2 FQGNSA. Trimming took 6 bases from V and 5 from J, leaving 16 bases between them. CDR3 length: 14 amino acids. DNA for the CDR3: TGTGCCAGCAGTCCTAGGCGGGACAATACTGAAGCTTTCTTT. Protein sequence: CASSPRRDNTEAFF.

This clone was observed a single time. The same CDR3 is also encoded by other DNA sequences in this sample. This rearrangement joins TRBV11-2 to TRBJ2-3, with 14 bases matching TRBD2. V was clipped by 1 base and J by 1 base; unmatched bases: 1. Germline V gene data show CDR1 as SGHAT and CDR2 as FQNNGV. The CDR3 is 17 amino acids. As DNA, the CDR3 is TGTGCCAGCAGCTTAGCGGGACTAGCGGGAGGCACAGATACGCAGTATTTT. Residues: CASSLAGLAGGTDTQYF.